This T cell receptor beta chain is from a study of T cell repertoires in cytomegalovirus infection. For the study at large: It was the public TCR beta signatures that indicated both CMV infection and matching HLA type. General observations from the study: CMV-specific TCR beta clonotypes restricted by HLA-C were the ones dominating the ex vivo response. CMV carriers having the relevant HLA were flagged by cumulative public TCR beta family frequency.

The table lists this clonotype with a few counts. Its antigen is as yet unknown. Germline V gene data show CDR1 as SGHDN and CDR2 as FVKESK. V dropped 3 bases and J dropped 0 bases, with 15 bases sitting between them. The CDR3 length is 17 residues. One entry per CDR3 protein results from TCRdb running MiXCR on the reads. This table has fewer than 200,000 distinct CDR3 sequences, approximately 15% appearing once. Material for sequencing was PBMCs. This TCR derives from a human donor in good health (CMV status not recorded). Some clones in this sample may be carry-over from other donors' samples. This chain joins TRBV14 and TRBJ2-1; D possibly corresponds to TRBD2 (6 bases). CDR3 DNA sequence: TGTGCCAGCAGCCAGTCGGGACTCTCGAGCTCCTACAATGAGCAGTTCTTC. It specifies CASSQSGLSSSYNEQFF.